Listed below are T cell receptor beta chains from one sample, sequenced in a study of blood T cell repertoires in COVID-19. Clones were read by immunoSEQ multiplex PCR, and TCRdb kept only the in-frame ones, dropping some. In the table there are roughly 150,000 clones, 60% to 80% of which are singletons. The sequencing input was peripheral blood. The receptors shown here come from a man in his fifties or sixties who had recovered from COVID-19. The CDR3 runs from the conserved cysteine through the conserved F or W. D genes are given only for firm matches. Clone size, where shown, is once, few, many, or a class for clones that have expanded.

clone_size: .; v_call: TRBV12-3/TRBV12-4; d_call: .; cdr3_length: 12; j_call: TRBJ1-6; cdr3_nt: TGTGCCAGCAACACCGGGAATTCACCCCTCCACTTT; cdr3_aa: CASNTGNSPLHF
clone_size: few; v_call: TRBV19; d_call: TRBD1; cdr3_length: 14; j_call: TRBJ1-2; cdr3_nt: TGTGCCAGTAGTCTACAGGGGGCGAGCTATGGCTACACCTTC; cdr3_aa: CASSLQGASYGYTF
clone_size: .; v_call: TRBV5-4; d_call: TRBD2; cdr3_length: 18; j_call: TRBJ2-5; cdr3_nt: TGTGCCAGCAGCCCCGGCTCTCCTAGCGGAAGGTACCAAGAGACCCAGTACTTC; cdr3_aa: CASSPGSPSGRYQETQYF
clone_size: .; v_call: TRBV6-5; d_call: .; cdr3_length: 14; j_call: TRBJ2-3; cdr3_nt: TGTGCCAGCAGTTACTCTCTCAGGGGAGATACGCAGTATTTT; cdr3_aa: CASSYSLRGDTQYF
clone_size: .; v_call: TRBV14; d_call: .; cdr3_length: 14; j_call: TRBJ2-3; cdr3_nt: TGTGCCAGCAGCCAAATGGGGCCGTGGGATACGCAGTATTTT; cdr3_aa: CASSQMGPWDTQYF
clone_size: few; v_call: TRBV30; d_call: .; cdr3_length: 13; j_call: TRBJ1-5; cdr3_nt: TGTGCCTGGAGTGGAGGCTTTAATCAGCCCCAGCATTTT; cdr3_aa: CAWSGGFNQPQHF
clone_size: .; v_call: TRBV18; d_call: TRBD1; cdr3_length: 14; j_call: TRBJ1-3; cdr3_nt: TGTGCCAGCTCACAAGGGACAGGGGGAAACACCATATATTTT; cdr3_aa: CASSQGTGGNTIYF
clone_size: .; v_call: TRBV4-3; d_call: .; cdr3_length: 16; j_call: TRBJ1-4; cdr3_nt: TGCGCCAGCAGCCAAGATTTGACGGCGGCTAATGAAAAACTGTTTTTT; cdr3_aa: CASSQDLTAANEKLFF
clone_size: .; v_call: TRBV6-5; d_call: .; cdr3_length: 14; j_call: TRBJ1-6; cdr3_nt: TGTGCCAGCTCTGGGCAGGGTGGTAATTCACCCCTCCACTTT; cdr3_aa: CASSGQGGNSPLHF
clone_size: .; v_call: TRBV14; d_call: .; cdr3_length: 14; j_call: TRBJ1-5; cdr3_nt: TGTGCCAGCAGCCAACGGGGGAACAATCAGCCCCAGCATTTT; cdr3_aa: CASSQRGNNQPQHF
clone_size: few; v_call: TRBV12-3/TRBV12-4; d_call: .; cdr3_length: 13; j_call: TRBJ1-5; cdr3_nt: TGTGCCAGCAGGGGGAGTAGCAATCAGCCCCAGCATTTT; cdr3_aa: CASRGSSNQPQHF
clone_size: .; v_call: TRBV2; d_call: TRBD1; cdr3_length: 16; j_call: TRBJ2-7; cdr3_nt: TGTGCCAGCAGTGCCTCCCCTCATCGGGACAGGGGCGAGCAGTACTTC; cdr3_aa: CASSASPHRDRGEQYF
clone_size: .; v_call: TRBV28; d_call: .; cdr3_length: 15; j_call: TRBJ1-1; cdr3_nt: TGTGCCAGCAGTTTAGGGGGCGCTGGCGGAGCTGAAGCTTTCTTT; cdr3_aa: CASSLGGAGGAEAFF
clone_size: .; v_call: TRBV11-1; d_call: TRBD1; cdr3_length: 15; j_call: TRBJ1-2; cdr3_nt: TGTGCCAGCAGCTCAAGGACAGGGCTTGGCTATGGCTACACCTTC; cdr3_aa: CASSSRTGLGYGYTF
clone_size: .; v_call: TRBV12-3/TRBV12-4; d_call: .; cdr3_length: 13; j_call: TRBJ1-2; cdr3_nt: TGTGCCAGCAGTTTAGGGTTGAGCTATGGCTACACCTTC; cdr3_aa: CASSLGLSYGYTF
clone_size: .; v_call: TRBV7-2; d_call: TRBD1; cdr3_length: 15; j_call: TRBJ2-3; cdr3_nt: TGTGCCAGCAGCCCAGACAGGGTCAGCACAGATACGCAGTATTTT; cdr3_aa: CASSPDRVSTDTQYF
clone_size: .; v_call: TRBV11-2; d_call: .; cdr3_length: 14; j_call: TRBJ2-1; cdr3_nt: TGTGCCAGCAGCAGAGACAGTTTCTACAATGAGCAGTTCTTC; cdr3_aa: CASSRDSFYNEQFF
clone_size: .; v_call: TRBV6-2/TRBV6-3; d_call: TRBD2; cdr3_length: 16; j_call: TRBJ2-3; cdr3_nt: TGTGCCAGCAGTTCCATTGGACTAGCTTTAGGAGATACGCAGTATTTT; cdr3_aa: CASSSIGLALGDTQYF
clone_size: many; v_call: TRBV19; d_call: .; cdr3_length: 14; j_call: TRBJ2-2; cdr3_nt: TGTGCCAGTAGCCCAGGACAGTACACCGGGGAGCTGTTTTTT; cdr3_aa: CASSPGQYTGELFF
clone_size: .; v_call: TRBV25-1; d_call: .; cdr3_length: 14; j_call: TRBJ1-1; cdr3_nt: TGTGCCAGCGCCCCAGTTGGCAGGAACACTGAAGCTTTCTTT; cdr3_aa: CASAPVGRNTEAFF
clone_size: .; v_call: TRBV27; d_call: TRBD1; cdr3_length: 16; j_call: TRBJ1-2; cdr3_nt: TGTGCCAGCAGTTTATCTAGCTTGGACAGGGCACACGGCTACACCTTC; cdr3_aa: CASSLSSLDRAHGYTF
clone_size: .; v_call: TRBV28; d_call: TRBD1; cdr3_length: 14; j_call: TRBJ2-5; cdr3_nt: TGTGCCAGCGCTCCCTCCGGGACAGGCGGTACCCAGTACTTC; cdr3_aa: CASAPSGTGGTQYF
clone_size: .; v_call: TRBV6-4; d_call: .; cdr3_length: 13; j_call: TRBJ2-2; cdr3_nt: TGTGCCAGCAGCCTTCACAGCACCGGGGAGCTGTTTTTT; cdr3_aa: CASSLHSTGELFF
clone_size: .; v_call: TRBV20-1; d_call: .; cdr3_length: 10; j_call: TRBJ1-1; cdr3_nt: TGCAGTGCAAGGGACAACGAAGCTTTCTTT; cdr3_aa: CSARDNEAFF
clone_size: .; v_call: TRBV7-6; d_call: .; cdr3_length: 14; j_call: TRBJ1-6; cdr3_nt: TGTGCCAGCAGAGGAATTGAGGGGGACTCACCCCTCCACTTT; cdr3_aa: CASRGIEGDSPLHF
clone_size: few; v_call: TRBV7-2; d_call: .; cdr3_length: 16; j_call: TRBJ2-3; cdr3_nt: TGTGCCAGCAGCCTCCGGGGTAGCGGTAGAACAGATACGCAGTATTTT; cdr3_aa: CASSLRGSGRTDTQYF
clone_size: .; v_call: TRBV11-1; d_call: .; cdr3_length: 12; j_call: TRBJ1-2; cdr3_nt: TGTGCCAGCAGCAATTACAGGGCTGGCTACACCTTC; cdr3_aa: CASSNYRAGYTF
clone_size: .; v_call: TRBV30; d_call: .; cdr3_length: 14; j_call: TRBJ2-7; cdr3_nt: TGTGCCGGCCGTACCCCCGGGACACGTTACGAGCAGTACTTC; cdr3_aa: CAGRTPGTRYEQYF
clone_size: .; v_call: TRBV18; d_call: .; cdr3_length: 14; j_call: TRBJ2-7; cdr3_nt: TGTGCCAGCTCACCCGAGGGGACTGGTGGTGCGCAGTACTTC; cdr3_aa: CASSPEGTGGAQYF
clone_size: .; v_call: TRBV28; d_call: TRBD2; cdr3_length: 15; j_call: TRBJ2-1; cdr3_nt: TGTGCCAGCAGGTTCCGGGACTACGCTCCGGATGAGCAGTTCTTC; cdr3_aa: CASRFRDYAPDEQFF
clone_size: .; v_call: TRBV4-1; d_call: .; cdr3_length: 17; j_call: TRBJ2-1; cdr3_nt: TGCGCCAGCAGCCAAGACGGAGCGCGCATCAGTAACAATGAGCAGTTCTTC; cdr3_aa: CASSQDGARISNNEQFF
clone_size: .; v_call: TRBV19; d_call: TRBD2; cdr3_length: 17; j_call: TRBJ2-5; cdr3_nt: TGTGCCAGTAGTAGCCGGCATGGCGGGAGGACCCAAGAGACCCAGTACTTC; cdr3_aa: CASSSRHGGRTQETQYF
clone_size: .; v_call: TRBV19; d_call: .; cdr3_length: 15; j_call: TRBJ1-5; cdr3_nt: TGTGCCAGTAGTTTGGCAGAATATAGCAATCAGCCCCAGCATTTT; cdr3_aa: CASSLAEYSNQPQHF
clone_size: .; v_call: TRBV28; d_call: .; cdr3_length: 14; j_call: TRBJ1-1; cdr3_nt: TGTGCCAGCAGAAAGGGGTCCCGGCTCACTGAAGCTTTCTTT; cdr3_aa: CASRKGSRLTEAFF
clone_size: .; v_call: TRBV2; d_call: TRBD2; cdr3_length: 16; j_call: TRBJ2-1; cdr3_nt: TGTGCCAGCAGATTTAGCAGCGGGGGGCCCTACAATGAGCAGTTCTTC; cdr3_aa: CASRFSSGGPYNEQFF
clone_size: once; v_call: TRBV7-9; d_call: .; cdr3_length: 14; j_call: TRBJ1-4; cdr3_nt: TGTGCCAGCAGCTGGAGCGCAGATAATGAAAAACTGTTTTTT; cdr3_aa: CASSWSADNEKLFF
clone_size: .; v_call: TRBV11-1; d_call: TRBD2; cdr3_length: 16; j_call: TRBJ2-5; cdr3_nt: TGTGCCAGCAGCTTACTAGCGGGAGGAACCCAAGAGACCCAGTACTTC; cdr3_aa: CASSLLAGGTQETQYF
clone_size: .; v_call: TRBV5-8; d_call: TRBD1; cdr3_length: 14; j_call: TRBJ2-3; cdr3_nt: TGTGCCAGCAGCAGGGGACAGGCCACAGATACGCAGTATTTT; cdr3_aa: CASSRGQATDTQYF
clone_size: .; v_call: TRBV5-4; d_call: .; cdr3_length: 16; j_call: TRBJ2-3; cdr3_nt: TGTGCCAGCAGCTTGGGGCGGGGCTCCAGCCCAGATACGCAGTATTTT; cdr3_aa: CASSLGRGSSPDTQYF
clone_size: .; v_call: TRBV7-7; d_call: .; cdr3_length: 13; j_call: TRBJ2-1; cdr3_nt: TGTGCTAGCAGCACAGACCTTCACAATGAGCAGTTCTTC; cdr3_aa: CASSTDLHNEQFF
clone_size: .; v_call: TRBV6-2/TRBV6-3; d_call: TRBD1; cdr3_length: 15; j_call: TRBJ2-5; cdr3_nt: TGTGCCAGCAGTTACTCGCAGGGGGCGGGAGAGACCCAGTACTTC; cdr3_aa: CASSYSQGAGETQYF
clone_size: .; v_call: TRBV7-9; d_call: .; cdr3_length: 15; j_call: TRBJ1-3; cdr3_nt: TGTGCCAGCAGCTTAGAATCCCTCTCTGGAAACACCATATATTTT; cdr3_aa: CASSLESLSGNTIYF
clone_size: few; v_call: TRBV5-1; d_call: TRBD2; cdr3_length: 16; j_call: TRBJ2-3; cdr3_nt: TGCGCCAGCAGCTTGGCCGTGGCGGGAGAGGGAAATACGCAGTATTTT; cdr3_aa: CASSLAVAGEGNTQYF
clone_size: once; v_call: TRBV6-5; d_call: .; cdr3_length: 13; j_call: TRBJ1-1; cdr3_nt: TGTGCCAGCAGGCCGTCCCCCGCGGCGGAAGCTTTCTTT; cdr3_aa: CASRPSPAAEAFF
clone_size: .; v_call: TRBV18; d_call: .; cdr3_length: 14; j_call: TRBJ2-2; cdr3_nt: TGTGCCAGCTCACCACCGCCTACCACCGGGGAGCTGTTTTTT; cdr3_aa: CASSPPPTTGELFF
clone_size: once; v_call: TRBV4-3; d_call: .; cdr3_length: 17; j_call: TRBJ1-6; cdr3_nt: TGCGCCAGCAGCCAAGAGAGTGGCCCGGGACTAAATTCACCCCTCCACTTT; cdr3_aa: CASSQESGPGLNSPLHF
clone_size: few; v_call: TRBV12-3/TRBV12-4; d_call: .; cdr3_length: 12; j_call: TRBJ1-2; cdr3_nt: TGTGCCAGCAGCACAGCTAACTATGGCTACACCTTC; cdr3_aa: CASSTANYGYTF
clone_size: .; v_call: TRBV6-6; d_call: TRBD1; cdr3_length: 14; j_call: TRBJ2-7; cdr3_nt: TGTGCCAGCAGCTCCGGACAGGGGGCTTACGAGCAGTACTTC; cdr3_aa: CASSSGQGAYEQYF
clone_size: .; v_call: TRBV29-1; d_call: .; cdr3_length: 13; j_call: TRBJ1-1; cdr3_nt: TGCAGCGTCCCGGGGGGCCGAAACACTGAAGCTTTCTTT; cdr3_aa: CSVPGGRNTEAFF
clone_size: .; v_call: TRBV27; d_call: TRBD2; cdr3_length: 17; j_call: TRBJ2-1; cdr3_nt: TGTGCCAGCAGTTTCCCCCCGACTAGCGGGACCAGGAATGAGCAGTTCTTC; cdr3_aa: CASSFPPTSGTRNEQFF
clone_size: .; v_call: TRBV6-5; d_call: TRBD1; cdr3_length: 15; j_call: TRBJ1-1; cdr3_nt: TGTGCCAGCAGTTACGTAGGGACAGGGAACACTGAAGCTTTCTTT; cdr3_aa: CASSYVGTGNTEAFF
clone_size: few; v_call: TRBV27; d_call: TRBD2; cdr3_length: 15; j_call: TRBJ2-7; cdr3_nt: TGTGCCAGCAGGGGGATGGGACTAGCGGGAGTCGAGCAGTACTTC; cdr3_aa: CASRGMGLAGVEQYF
clone_size: .; v_call: TRBV29-1; d_call: TRBD1; cdr3_length: 15; j_call: TRBJ2-2; cdr3_nt: TGCAGCGTCCGTGCTGGGACAGGGAACACCGGGGAGCTGTTTTTT; cdr3_aa: CSVRAGTGNTGELFF
clone_size: .; v_call: TRBV2; d_call: .; cdr3_length: 16; j_call: TRBJ2-6; cdr3_nt: TGTGCCAGCAGTGTTCTCGTCGGCTCTGGGGCCAACGTCCTGACTTTC; cdr3_aa: CASSVLVGSGANVLTF
clone_size: .; v_call: TRBV28; d_call: TRBD1; cdr3_length: 15; j_call: TRBJ2-5; cdr3_nt: TGTGCCAGCACCCCCCTCCTGGACAGGGAAAGGACCCAGTACTTC; cdr3_aa: CASTPLLDRERTQYF
clone_size: .; v_call: TRBV7-9; d_call: .; cdr3_length: 16; j_call: TRBJ1-4; cdr3_nt: TGTGCCAGCAGCTGGGGAGGTGGGTTTAGGGATGAAAAACTGTTTTTT; cdr3_aa: CASSWGGGFRDEKLFF
clone_size: .; v_call: TRBV7-2; d_call: TRBD1; cdr3_length: 12; j_call: TRBJ2-7; cdr3_nt: TGTGCCAGCAGTTGGACAGGGCACGAGCAGTACTTC; cdr3_aa: CASSWTGHEQYF
clone_size: once; v_call: TRBV7-6; d_call: .; cdr3_length: 15; j_call: TRBJ2-7; cdr3_nt: TGTGCCAGCAGCTTAGAGGGCGGAGGCCATTGGGAGCAGTACTTC; cdr3_aa: CASSLEGGGHWEQYF
clone_size: .; v_call: TRBV6-2/TRBV6-3; d_call: TRBD1; cdr3_length: 14; j_call: TRBJ1-6; cdr3_nt: TGTGCCAGCAGTCTTGACAGGGGGAAGTCACCCCTCCACTTT; cdr3_aa: CASSLDRGKSPLHF